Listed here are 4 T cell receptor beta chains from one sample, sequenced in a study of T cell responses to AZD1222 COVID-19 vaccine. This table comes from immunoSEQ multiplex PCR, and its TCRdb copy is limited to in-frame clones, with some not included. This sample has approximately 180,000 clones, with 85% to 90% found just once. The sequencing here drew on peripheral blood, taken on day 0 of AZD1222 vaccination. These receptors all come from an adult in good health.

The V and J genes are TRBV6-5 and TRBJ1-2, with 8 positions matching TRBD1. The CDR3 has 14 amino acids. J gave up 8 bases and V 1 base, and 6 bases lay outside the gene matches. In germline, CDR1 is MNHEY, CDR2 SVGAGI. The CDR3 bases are TGTGCCAGCAGTTACTACCAGGGGGCGCCGGGCTACACCTTC. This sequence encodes CASSYYQGAPGYTF.

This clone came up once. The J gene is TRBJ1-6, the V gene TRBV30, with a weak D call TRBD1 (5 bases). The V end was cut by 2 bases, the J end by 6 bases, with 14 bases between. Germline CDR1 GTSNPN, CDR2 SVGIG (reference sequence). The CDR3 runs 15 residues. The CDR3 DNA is TGTGCCTGGAGTACGAGGGCTCAGGGTAATTCACCCCTCCACTTT. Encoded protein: CAWSTRAQGNSPLHF.

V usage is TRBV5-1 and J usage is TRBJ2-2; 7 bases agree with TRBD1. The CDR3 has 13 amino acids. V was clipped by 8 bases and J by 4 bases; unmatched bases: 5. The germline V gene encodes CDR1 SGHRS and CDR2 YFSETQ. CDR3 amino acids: CASMTGSTGELFF. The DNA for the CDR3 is TGCGCCAGTATGACAGGGAGCACCGGGGAGCTGTTTTTT.

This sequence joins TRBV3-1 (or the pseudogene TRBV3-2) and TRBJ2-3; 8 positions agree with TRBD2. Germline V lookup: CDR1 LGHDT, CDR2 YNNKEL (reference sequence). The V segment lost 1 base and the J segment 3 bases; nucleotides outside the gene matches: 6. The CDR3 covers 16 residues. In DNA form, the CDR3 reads TGTGCCAGCAGCCAAGTAAGCGGGAGAAGGACAGATACGCAGTATTTT. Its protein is CASSQVSGRRTDTQYF.